These 32 T cell receptor beta chains originate from one sample sequenced in a study of T cell responses to AZD1222 COVID-19 vaccine. Method: immunoSEQ multiplex PCR; TCRdb's copy keeps in-frame clones and lacks some. The top ten hold roughly 2.7% of the sample, which has around 87,000 clones, more than 80% seen once. Here the sequenced sample was peripheral blood, taken 28 days after the second AZD1222 dose. These receptors came from an adult who received the AZD1222 COVID-19 vaccine.

V usage is TRBV9 and J usage is TRBJ2-2; D gene ambiguous. The CDR3 loop spans 14 amino acids. Germline lookup yields CDR1 SGDLS and CDR2 YYNGEE. Trimming pared 2 bases from V and 5 bases from J, leaving 10 bases between. This CDR3 reads CASSVKGWTGELFF. DNA of the CDR3: TGTGCCAGCAGCGTGAAGGGATGGACCGGGGAGCTGTTTTTT.

The chain combines TRBV6-5 with TRBJ1-1, with D tentatively TRBD1 (5 bases). Per germline, CDR1 MNHEY and CDR2 SVGAGI. Trimming took off 4 bases at V and 5 bases at J, with 14 bases between the two ends. This CDR3 is 14 amino acids long. CDR3 bases: TGTGCCAGCAGTTTCGTCCAGGGTGGAACTGAAGCTTTCTTT. Its protein product is CASSFVQGGTEAFF.

V and J are TRBV15 and TRBJ2-1; 7 positions agree with TRBD1. Germline assignment: CDR1 LNHNV and CDR2 YYDKDF (reference sequence). The CDR3 totals 14 residues. Losses at the gene ends were 3 bases for V and 7 bases for J; bases not matched to a gene: 6. This CDR3 reads CATSRGLQGNEQFF. The CDR3 nucleotides read TGTGCCACCAGCAGGGGATTACAGGGGAATGAGCAGTTCTTC.

V and J are TRBV5-1 and TRBJ2-1, with D unresolved. There are 12 residues in the CDR3. Germline lookup yields CDR1 SGHRS and CDR2 YFSETQ. Trimming stripped 3 bases from V and 6 bases from J, with 7 bases between. In nucleotides, the CDR3 is TGCGCCAGCAGCTCGAGACCCAATGAGCAGTTCTTC. Protein product: CASSSRPNEQFF.

This clone occurred a few times. The junction shows a germline mismatch at one end, possibly a read error. The J gene is TRBJ1-2, the V gene TRBV12-5; unclear D gene. The CDR3 sequence is 13 residues long. Germline V gene data show CDR1 as LGHNT and CDR2 as FRNRAP. Here the CDR3 DNA reads TGTGCTAGTGGTTTGCAGACCGACTACGGCTACACCTTC. It specifies CASGLQTDYGYTF.

The chain is built from TRBV10-3 and TRBJ1-6; tentative D call: TRBD1 (6 bases). The CDR3 length is 15 residues. Trimming removed 6 bases at V and 7 bases at J, with 16 bases between. The V gene's germline CDR1 is ENHRY and CDR2 SYGVKD. CDR3 nucleotides: TGTGCCATCAGACAGGGAGAACTACACAATTCACCCCTCCACTTT. This sequence encodes CAIRQGELHNSPLHF.

This clone was seen just once. J is TRBJ2-5 and V is TRBV9, with TRBD1 matching 7 bases. CDR1 and CDR2 (germline): SGDLS, YYNGEE. The CDR3 has 15 amino acids. V lost 4 bases and J lost 1; bases outside the gene matches: 7. CDR3 region: CASSPTGSLQETQYF. DNA of the CDR3: TGTGCCAGCAGCCCGACAGGGTCCCTCCAAGAGACCCAGTACTTC.

V and J are TRBV7-9 and TRBJ2-3; weak D call: TRBD1 (6 bases). Per the germline V gene, CDR1 is SEHNR and CDR2 is FQNEAQ (reference sequence). This CDR3 is built from 16 residues. V gave up 4 bases and J gave up 4 bases, with 18 bases separating them. CDR3 bases: TGTGCCAGCAGCTCGCCGCTGACAGGCACCCCAGATACGCAGTATTTT. Its translation is CASSSPLTGTPDTQYF.

The V gene is TRBV27, the J gene TRBJ2-1; D may match TRBD1 or TRBD2 (5 bases each). CDR3 length: 13 residues. Trimming pared 0 bases from V and 12 bases from J, leaving 12 bases between. Germline CDR1 and CDR2: MNHEY and SMNVEV (reference sequence). CDR3: CASSLSTGLMQFF. The CDR3 region has the DNA TGTGCCAGCAGTTTATCGACGGGGCTGATGCAGTTCTTC.

The rearrangement uses TRBV28 and TRBJ1-5, with a weak D call TRBD1 (6 bases). Trimming shortened V by 0 bases and J by 0 bases, and 21 bases separated the two germline ends. Germline V gives CDR1 MDHEN, CDR2 SYDVKM. The CDR3 runs 20 residues. This chain's CDR3 is CASSLWDRILPNYSNQPQHF. The CDR3 nucleotides are TGTGCCAGCAGTTTATGGGACAGAATCCTCCCGAACTATAGCAATCAGCCCCAGCATTTT.

The genes are TRBV29-1 and TRBJ2-7; D possibly corresponds to TRBD2 (6 bases). The germline V and J ends were trimmed by 5 bases and 2 bases, with 10 bases remaining between them. The length of the CDR3 is 12 residues. Looked up from germline, CDR1 is SQVTM and CDR2 is ANQGSEA. In DNA, the CDR3 is TGCAGCGTTCGACGGGGGACCTACGAGCAGTACTTC. The encoded protein is CSVRRGTYEQYF.

This chain joins TRBV5-6 and TRBJ2-1; 7 positions match TRBD1. CDR1 and CDR2 from the germline V gene are SGHDT and YYEEEE. V lost 2 bases and J lost 3; bases outside the gene matches: 17. The CDR3 sequence is 19 residues long. In nucleotides, the CDR3 is TGTGCCAGCAGCTTCTGGGTGACAGGGAGTTTCTCAGTCTACAATGAGCAGTTCTTC. This sequence encodes CASSFWVTGSFSVYNEQFF.

The rearrangement uses TRBV20-1 and TRBJ2-1, with no clear D. Deletions cut 3 bases from V and 5 bases from J, with 20 bases between. The CDR3 has 16 amino acids. Germline CDR1 reads DFQATT; CDR2 reads SNEGSKA (reference sequence). The CDR3: CSASTRRRENNNEQFF. CDR3 nucleotides: TGCAGTGCTAGTACTCGCCGACGAGAAAACAACAATGAGCAGTTCTTC.

V usage is TRBV3-1 (or the pseudogene TRBV3-2) and J usage is TRBJ2-6; weak D call: TRBD1 (5 bases). Deletions cut 3 bases from V and 2 bases from J, with 8 bases between. Germline loops: CDR1 LGHDT, CDR2 YNNKEL (reference sequence). The CDR3 has 15 amino acids. CDR3 DNA sequence: TGTGCCAGCAGCCAGGACACCACTGGGGCCAACGTCCTGACTTTC. Its translation: CASSQDTTGANVLTF.

The rearrangement joins TRBV3-1 (or the pseudogene TRBV3-2) to TRBJ1-1; D is unclear. With 7 bases removed from V and 0 bases from J, the gap between germline ends came to 12 bases. Looked up from germline, CDR1 is LGHDT and CDR2 is YNNKEL (reference sequence). The CDR3 covers 14 residues. CDR3 residues: CASTQDRVNTEAFF. The CDR3 coding sequence is TGTGCCAGCACCCAGGATAGGGTGAACACTGAAGCTTTCTTT.

CDR3 sequence reads: CASSLQGNSGNTIYF. The CDR3 region has the DNA TGTGCCAGCAGTCTGCAGGGAAACTCTGGAAACACCATATATTTT. The chain recombines TRBV2 with TRBJ1-3; tentative D call: TRBD1 (5 bases). Deletions cut 5 bases from V and 0 bases from J, with 11 bases between. The V gene's germline CDR1 is SNHLY and CDR2 FYNNEI. This CDR3 is 15 amino acids long. Based on the CDR3 plus reference TRBV2 and TRBJ1-3, the full variable domain is EPEVTQTPSHQVTQMGQEVILRCVPISNHLYFYWYRQILGQKVEFLVSFYNNEISEKSEIFDDQFSVERPDGSNFTLKIRSTKLEDSAMYFCASSLQGNSGNTIYFGEGSWLTVV.

The chain is built from TRBV2 and TRBJ2-1; D perhaps matches TRBD2 (5 bases). Per the germline V gene, CDR1 is SNHLY and CDR2 is FYNNEI. The CDR3 contains 16 residues. V was trimmed by 3 bases and J by 3 bases, leaving 15 bases between them. The CDR3 reads CASSDLRAAGYNEQFF. CDR3 bases: TGTGCCAGCAGTGACTTGAGAGCGGCCGGCTACAATGAGCAGTTCTTC.

The genes are TRBV14 and TRBJ2-2; 8 positions agree with TRBD2. V gave up 4 bases and J gave up 1 base; unmatched junction bases: 14. The CDR3 is 19 amino acids. CDR1 and CDR2 from the germline V gene are SGHDN and FVKESK. CDR3 nucleotide sequence: TGTGCCAGCAGCCTAAGCTCTCCGGCGGGAGGACTGAACACCGGGGAGCTGTTTTTT. Its protein product is CASSLSSPAGGLNTGELFF.

The chain joins TRBV5-1 to TRBJ2-1; D possibly corresponds to TRBD1 (6 bases). Looked up from germline, CDR1 is SGHRS and CDR2 is YFSETQ. This CDR3 has 16 residues. V lost 4 bases and J 2 bases, leaving 16 bases between the germline ends. CDR3 sequence reads: CASSPPGQWAYNEQFF. In DNA, the CDR3 is TGCGCCAGCAGCCCTCCCGGACAGTGGGCCTACAATGAGCAGTTCTTC.

V and J are TRBV2 and TRBJ2-7, with D maybe TRBD1 (6 bases). The CDR3 runs to 13 residues. Germline V gives CDR1 SNHLY, CDR2 FYNNEI. Trimming pared 6 bases from V and 3 bases from J, leaving 12 bases between. The CDR3 protein is CASRTGDRYEQYF. CDR3 in DNA: TGTGCCAGCAGGACAGGAGACCGCTACGAGCAGTACTTC.

The chain couples TRBV2 to TRBJ1-2; TRBD1 aligns across 10 bases. After removal of 4 bases from V and 10 bases from J, the junction contained 6 bases not matched to a gene. CDR1 and CDR2 (germline): SNHLY, FYNNEI. The CDR3 is made up of 13 amino acids. The CDR3 loop reads CASSARDRGYYTF. Here the CDR3 DNA reads TGTGCCAGCAGTGCCCGGGACAGGGGCTACTACACCTTC.

The CDR3 spells CSVGRLAGVDNEQFF. The DNA for the CDR3 is TGCAGCGTGGGTAGACTAGCGGGGGTCGACAATGAGCAGTTCTTC. The gene calls are TRBV29-1 and TRBJ2-1; 12 nucleotides match TRBD2. The CDR3 contains 15 residues. Germline V gives CDR1 SQVTM, CDR2 ANQGSEA. Trimming removed 6 bases from V and 5 bases from J; junction bases left unmatched: 8.

CDR3 in DNA: TGTGCCAGCAGTTACGGACAGGGGGCTCGAACTGAAGCTTTCTTT. Its translation is CASSYGQGARTEAFF. This sequence joins TRBV2 and TRBJ1-1; 11 bases are shared with TRBD1. With 5 bases clipped from V and 5 bases from J, the junction kept 7 bases outside the gene matches. The CDR3 consists of 15 residues. Germline V gene data show CDR1 as SNHLY and CDR2 as FYNNEI. Looking up the rest from reference TRBV2 and TRBJ1-1 gives the full variable domain: EPEVTQTPSHQVTQMGQEVILRCVPISNHLYFYWYRQILGQKVEFLVSFYNNEISEKSEIFDDQFSVERPDGSNFTLKIRSTKLEDSAMYFCASSYGQGARTEAFFGQGTRLTVV.

This chain uses TRBV29-1 with TRBJ1-1; tentative D call: TRBD1 (5 bases). Germline values: CDR1 SQVTM, CDR2 ANQGSEA. The V end lost 3 bases, the J end lost 1 base, and 9 bases lay between the germline ends. This CDR3 is built from 13 residues. The CDR3, as DNA: TGCAGCGTTGATCGGGGGTCGAACACTGAAGCTTTCTTT. Residues: CSVDRGSNTEAFF.

The chain has TRBV2 and TRBJ2-7; the D gene is possibly TRBD1 (5 bases). The CDR3 is 14 residues long. Germline CDR1 SNHLY, CDR2 FYNNEI. The V end was cut by 6 bases, the J end by 3 bases, with 15 bases between. CDR3 amino acids: CASRGDLGIYEQYF. CDR3 coding DNA: TGTGCCAGCAGAGGGGATCTTGGGATCTACGAGCAGTACTTC.

The chain links TRBV18 to TRBJ1-2, with TRBD1 as a possible D gene (5 bases). CDR1 is KGHSH, CDR2 LQKENI, per germline. The CDR3 runs to 14 residues. V shed 4 bases and J shed 4 bases, with 13 bases lying between them. The CDR3 loop reads CASSQARDTYGYTF. The CDR3 region has the DNA TGTGCCAGCTCACAAGCCAGGGATACCTATGGCTACACCTTC.

The chain links TRBV5-6 to TRBJ1-2; D not resolved. V was trimmed by 4 bases and J by 4 bases, leaving 23 bases between them. The CDR3 length is 17 residues. Germline CDR1 SGHDT, CDR2 YYEEEE. This chain's CDR3 is CASSVPGRARKSYGYTF. The CDR3 DNA sequence: TGTGCCAGCAGCGTCCCCGGCCGGGCCAGGAAATCCTATGGCTACACCTTC.

The rearrangement links TRBV7-3 to TRBJ1-6; no clear D gene. The CDR3 covers 14 residues. Germline lookup yields CDR1 SGHTA and CDR2 FQGTGA. The ends were cut back, 4 bases at V and 9 bases at J, with 13 bases in the middle. CDR3 residues: CASSSTGARSPLHF. As DNA, the CDR3 is TGTGCCAGCAGCTCGACCGGTGCTCGTTCACCCCTCCACTTT.

The chain uses TRBV7-8 and TRBJ2-3, with D unclear. The CDR3 covers 11 residues. V lost 5 bases to trimming and J lost 5 bases, with 5 bases between them. Germline V gene data show CDR1 as SGHVS and CDR2 as FQNEAQ. The CDR3 sequence is CASSLIDTQYF. In nucleotides, the CDR3 is TGTGCCAGCAGCCTCATAGATACGCAGTATTTT.

The chain employs TRBV18 and TRBJ2-1; 9 nucleotides match TRBD2. Germline values: CDR1 KGHSH, CDR2 LQKENI. This CDR3 is 16 amino acids long. The V segment lost 4 bases and the J segment 1 base; nucleotides outside the gene matches: 5. CDR3 bases: TGTGCCAGCTCACTCTTAGCGGGGGCATCCTACAATGAGCAGTTCTTC. This codes for CASSLLAGASYNEQFF.

The rearrangement joins TRBV7-2 to TRBJ2-3, with D perhaps TRBD1 (5 bases). CDR1 and CDR2 (germline): SGHTA, FQGNSA. This CDR3 region has 14 residues. The V and J ends lost 5 bases and 0 bases respectively, with 9 bases between them. CDR3 protein: CASSPGHSTDTQYF. The CDR3 nucleotides are TGTGCCAGCAGCCCTGGACATAGCACAGATACGCAGTATTTT.

CDR3 loop: CASSERQGRPYEQYF. In DNA form, the CDR3 reads TGCGCCAGCAGTGAGAGGCAGGGCAGGCCCTACGAGCAGTACTTC. This chain uses TRBV10-2 with TRBJ2-7, with a possible D match to TRBD1 (5 bases). Deletions cut 2 bases from V and 2 bases from J, with 13 bases between. CDR1 and CDR2 (germline): WSHSY, SAAADI. This CDR3 has 15 amino acids.